The present T cell receptor beta chain was sequenced within a study of T cell responses to AZD1222 COVID-19 vaccine. Study outcomes and limitations: None of the repertoires were sampled until the peak T cell response had passed. Donors in the cohort were predominantly white British and more often female, and clonal diversity was possibly underestimated. Variant regions that are unmutated are reportedly the target of nearly half of spike-specific TCRs.

Remarks on this clone: Its cognate antigen is unknown.

Germline V gives CDR1 SGHRS, CDR2 YFSETQ. The CDR3 contains 16 residues. The V end lost 1 base, the J end lost 0 bases, and 14 bases lay between the germline ends. Produced via immunoSEQ multiplex PCR; TCRdb's table is partial and in-frame only. The table lists some 150,000 clones, approximately 95% of them singletons. This TCR was recovered from an adult in good health. Sample: peripheral blood, taken on day 0 of MenACWY control vaccination. The V call is TRBV5-1, the J call TRBJ2-7; D is undetermined. The CDR3 sequence: CASSLNRLWSSYEQYF. Written as DNA, the CDR3 is TGCGCCAGCAGCTTGAATCGGCTTTGGAGCTCCTACGAGCAGTACTTC. The variable domain in full, with the rest retrieved from reference TRBV5-1 and TRBJ2-7, is KAGVTQTPRYLIKTRGQQVTLSCSPISGHRSVSWYQQTPGQGLQFLFEYFSETQRNKGNFPGRFSGRQFSNSRSEMNVSTLELGDSALYLCASSLNRLWSSYEQYFGPGTRLTVT.